A selection of T cell receptor beta chains follows, all from one sample in a study of blood T cell repertoires in COVID-19. TCRdb's table, derived via immunoSEQ multiplex PCR, lists solely in-frame clones and lacks some. The sample yields some 200,000 clones, roughly 84% seen once. The sequencing sample was made of peripheral blood. The source is a woman aged 25 to 45 who had recovered from COVID-19. Both conserved end residues are part of each CDR3. The order of the fields is V gene, clone size, CDR3 length, J gene, D gene, CDR3 DNA, CDR3 protein. D genes are given only for firm matches. Size tells how often a clone was seen (once, few, many) or the class of an expanded clone, and some rows leave it out.

v_call: TRBV5-1
clone_size: NA
cdr3_length: 12
j_call: TRBJ2-7
d_call: TRBD1
cdr3_nt: TGCGCCAGCCGGACAGGGGCATACGAGCAGTACTTC
cdr3_aa: CASRTGAYEQYF

v_call: TRBV5-1
clone_size: NA
cdr3_length: 14
j_call: TRBJ2-1
d_call: TRBD2
cdr3_nt: TGCGCCAGCAGCATGACTAGCGGATACAATGAGCAGTTCTTC
cdr3_aa: CASSMTSGYNEQFF

v_call: TRBV5-1
clone_size: NA
cdr3_length: 14
j_call: TRBJ2-1
d_call: TRBD1
cdr3_nt: TGCGCCAGCACTACAGGGACAGGGTACAATGAGCAGTTCTTC
cdr3_aa: CASTTGTGYNEQFF

v_call: TRBV28
clone_size: NA
cdr3_length: 15
j_call: TRBJ2-3
d_call: NA
cdr3_nt: TGTGCCACCACCGAAACGGCGGCTAGCACAGATACGCAGTATTTT
cdr3_aa: CATTETAASTDTQYF

v_call: TRBV19
clone_size: NA
cdr3_length: 14
j_call: TRBJ2-7
d_call: NA
cdr3_nt: TGTGCCAGTAGTACTGCAGCACGGGGATACGAGCAGTACTTC
cdr3_aa: CASSTAARGYEQYF

v_call: TRBV12-3/TRBV12-4
clone_size: NA
cdr3_length: 12
j_call: TRBJ1-1
d_call: NA
cdr3_nt: TGTGCCAGCAGTTTCAGACGGGGTGAAGCTTTCTTT
cdr3_aa: CASSFRRGEAFF

v_call: TRBV5-1
clone_size: NA
cdr3_length: 14
j_call: TRBJ1-1
d_call: NA
cdr3_nt: TGCGCCAGCAGCTTGGGGGTGGTGGGCGCTGAAGCTTTCTTT
cdr3_aa: CASSLGVVGAEAFF

v_call: TRBV9
clone_size: NA
cdr3_length: 15
j_call: TRBJ2-1
d_call: TRBD2
cdr3_nt: TGTGCCAGCAGCGGGACTAGCGGGACCTTTGATGAGCAGTTCTTC
cdr3_aa: CASSGTSGTFDEQFF

v_call: TRBV9
clone_size: NA
cdr3_length: 16
j_call: TRBJ1-3
d_call: TRBD1
cdr3_nt: TGTGCCAGCAGCAAGACAGGGAACCAAGGTGGAAACACCATATATTTT
cdr3_aa: CASSKTGNQGGNTIYF

v_call: TRBV6-5
clone_size: few
cdr3_length: 15
j_call: TRBJ1-1
d_call: TRBD1
cdr3_nt: TGTGCCAGCAGTTACTCGAGGGGGCTCGGCACTGAAGCTTTCTTT
cdr3_aa: CASSYSRGLGTEAFF

v_call: TRBV7-2
clone_size: NA
cdr3_length: 14
j_call: TRBJ2-7
d_call: TRBD2
cdr3_nt: TGTGCCAGCAGCCCCTCGGGAGGGCGGAACGAGCAGTACTTC
cdr3_aa: CASSPSGGRNEQYF

v_call: TRBV27
clone_size: NA
cdr3_length: 13
j_call: TRBJ1-5
d_call: NA
cdr3_nt: TGTGCCAGCAGTTTCGACACCTATCAGCCCCAGCATTTT
cdr3_aa: CASSFDTYQPQHF

v_call: TRBV7-3
clone_size: NA
cdr3_length: 19
j_call: TRBJ2-1
d_call: TRBD1
cdr3_nt: TGTGCCAGCAGCTTAACCGGTGTTCGGACAGGGGGTCTCTACAATGAGCAGTTCTTC
cdr3_aa: CASSLTGVRTGGLYNEQFF

v_call: TRBV11-2
clone_size: NA
cdr3_length: 15
j_call: TRBJ1-2
d_call: TRBD1
cdr3_nt: TGTGCCAGCAGCTCATCCAGGGGGCTTGGCTATGGCTACACCTTC
cdr3_aa: CASSSSRGLGYGYTF

v_call: TRBV5-1
clone_size: NA
cdr3_length: 17
j_call: TRBJ2-7
d_call: TRBD1
cdr3_nt: TGCGCCAGCTCTCCCTCCAGGGGAACAGGGGGGACCTACGAGCAGTACTTC
cdr3_aa: CASSPSRGTGGTYEQYF

v_call: TRBV18
clone_size: NA
cdr3_length: 14
j_call: TRBJ2-1
d_call: TRBD1
cdr3_nt: TGTGCCAGCTCACCACCAACAGGGGACAATGAGCAGTTCTTC
cdr3_aa: CASSPPTGDNEQFF

v_call: TRBV5-1
clone_size: NA
cdr3_length: 12
j_call: TRBJ2-1
d_call: TRBD2
cdr3_nt: TGCGCCAGCAGCCTTAGCGGGATGGTGCAGTTCTTC
cdr3_aa: CASSLSGMVQFF

v_call: TRBV5-1
clone_size: NA
cdr3_length: 16
j_call: TRBJ2-7
d_call: TRBD2
cdr3_nt: TGCGCCAGCAGCCCACTAATCACTAGCGGGAGCGACTCCCAGTACTTC
cdr3_aa: CASSPLITSGSDSQYF

v_call: TRBV19
clone_size: NA
cdr3_length: 13
j_call: TRBJ1-2
d_call: TRBD1
cdr3_nt: TGTGCCAGTAGTTACGGGACAGACTATGGCTACACCTTC
cdr3_aa: CASSYGTDYGYTF

v_call: TRBV5-1
clone_size: NA
cdr3_length: 13
j_call: TRBJ2-1
d_call: TRBD1
cdr3_nt: TGCGCCAGCAGCTTACAACAGGGGAATGAGCAGTTCTTC
cdr3_aa: CASSLQQGNEQFF

v_call: TRBV5-1
clone_size: once
cdr3_length: 14
j_call: TRBJ1-2
d_call: TRBD1
cdr3_nt: TGCGCCAGCAGCCCGGGACAGGGGGCCTATGGCTACACCTTC
cdr3_aa: CASSPGQGAYGYTF

v_call: TRBV15
clone_size: NA
cdr3_length: 15
j_call: TRBJ2-7
d_call: NA
cdr3_nt: TGTGCCACCAGCAGAGATAGGGGATTAACCTACGAGCAGTACTTC
cdr3_aa: CATSRDRGLTYEQYF

v_call: TRBV7-9
clone_size: NA
cdr3_length: 11
j_call: TRBJ2-5
d_call: NA
cdr3_nt: TGTGCCAGCAGCCCAGGGGTGACCCAGTACTTC
cdr3_aa: CASSPGVTQYF

v_call: TRBV6-5
clone_size: NA
cdr3_length: 14
j_call: TRBJ2-7
d_call: TRBD2
cdr3_nt: TGTGCCAGCAGTCTAGCGGGAGGATCCTACGAGCAGTACTTC
cdr3_aa: CASSLAGGSYEQYF

v_call: TRBV19
clone_size: NA
cdr3_length: 17
j_call: TRBJ1-2
d_call: TRBD1
cdr3_nt: TGTGCCAGTAGTATCGGGACAGGGGGCCGGGTTAGCTATGGCTACACCTTC
cdr3_aa: CASSIGTGGRVSYGYTF

v_call: TRBV7-9
clone_size: NA
cdr3_length: 13
j_call: TRBJ2-3
d_call: TRBD2
cdr3_nt: TGTGCCAGCATACGGGAGGGCCAAGATACGCAGTATTTT
cdr3_aa: CASIREGQDTQYF

v_call: TRBV7-3
clone_size: NA
cdr3_length: 15
j_call: TRBJ2-1
d_call: NA
cdr3_nt: TGTGCCAGCAGATTCTTCGGTGGCGGGGTCAATGAGCAGTTCTTC
cdr3_aa: CASRFFGGGVNEQFF

v_call: TRBV30
clone_size: NA
cdr3_length: 14
j_call: TRBJ1-1
d_call: TRBD1
cdr3_nt: TGTGCCTGGAGCCCTGGACAGGCGAACACTGAAGCTTTCTTT
cdr3_aa: CAWSPGQANTEAFF

v_call: TRBV6-2/TRBV6-3
clone_size: NA
cdr3_length: 15
j_call: TRBJ2-7
d_call: TRBD2
cdr3_nt: TGTGCCAGCAGTACGCCGGGACTAGTTCTCAACGAGCAGTACTTC
cdr3_aa: CASSTPGLVLNEQYF

v_call: TRBV5-1
clone_size: NA
cdr3_length: 12
j_call: TRBJ1-4
d_call: NA
cdr3_nt: TGCGCCAGCAACCGGGATAATGAAAAACTGTTTTTT
cdr3_aa: CASNRDNEKLFF

v_call: TRBV19
clone_size: NA
cdr3_length: 17
j_call: TRBJ1-1
d_call: NA
cdr3_nt: TGTGCCAGTACCCCCCATGACTGGGGGGGACCGAACACTGAAGCTTTCTTT
cdr3_aa: CASTPHDWGGPNTEAFF

v_call: TRBV27
clone_size: NA
cdr3_length: 13
j_call: TRBJ1-3
d_call: TRBD1
cdr3_nt: TGTGCCAGCGGTAGACAGGGTGAAAACACCATATATTTT
cdr3_aa: CASGRQGENTIYF

v_call: TRBV7-2
clone_size: NA
cdr3_length: 13
j_call: TRBJ2-7
d_call: NA
cdr3_nt: TGTGCCAGCAGCTCATACACCGCCTACGAGCAGTACTTC
cdr3_aa: CASSSYTAYEQYF

v_call: TRBV2
clone_size: once
cdr3_length: 15
j_call: TRBJ1-3
d_call: NA
cdr3_nt: TGTGCCAGCAGTGAAGGCAGGGTATTCGGAAACACCATATATTTT
cdr3_aa: CASSEGRVFGNTIYF

v_call: TRBV6-5
clone_size: NA
cdr3_length: 15
j_call: TRBJ2-1
d_call: NA
cdr3_nt: TGTGCCAGCAGTTACTCCCAGGGGCCCTACAATGAGCAGTTCTTC
cdr3_aa: CASSYSQGPYNEQFF

v_call: TRBV6-5
clone_size: NA
cdr3_length: 15
j_call: TRBJ1-2
d_call: TRBD1
cdr3_nt: TGTGCCAGCAGTTACATGGACAGGGATAACTATGGCTACACCTTC
cdr3_aa: CASSYMDRDNYGYTF

v_call: TRBV15
clone_size: NA
cdr3_length: 15
j_call: TRBJ2-7
d_call: TRBD1
cdr3_nt: TGTGCCACCAGCAGAGATGGGACAGGGATTCACGAGCAGTACTTC
cdr3_aa: CATSRDGTGIHEQYF

v_call: TRBV10-1
clone_size: NA
cdr3_length: 14
j_call: TRBJ2-7
d_call: NA
cdr3_nt: TGCGCCAGCAGTGAAGCCGGGGGCTCCTACGAGCAGTACTTC
cdr3_aa: CASSEAGGSYEQYF

v_call: TRBV5-1
clone_size: NA
cdr3_length: 15
j_call: TRBJ2-3
d_call: NA
cdr3_nt: TGCGCCAGCACTCAGGGGGGACGGGGCACAGATACGCAGTATTTT
cdr3_aa: CASTQGGRGTDTQYF

v_call: TRBV7-3
clone_size: once
cdr3_length: 16
j_call: TRBJ2-1
d_call: TRBD2
cdr3_nt: TGTGCCAGATTAACTCCCGGGGAGGGCTCCTACAATGAGCAGTTCTTC
cdr3_aa: CARLTPGEGSYNEQFF

v_call: TRBV5-6
clone_size: many
cdr3_length: 11
j_call: TRBJ2-1
d_call: NA
cdr3_nt: TGTGCCAGCAGCTTATCTAGCGAGCAGTTCTTC
cdr3_aa: CASSLSSEQFF

v_call: TRBV25-1
clone_size: few
cdr3_length: 16
j_call: TRBJ2-7
d_call: NA
cdr3_nt: TGTGCCAGCACCCCAAGTGGAGGGAGGACGGCCTACGAGCAGTACTTC
cdr3_aa: CASTPSGGRTAYEQYF

v_call: TRBV5-1
clone_size: NA
cdr3_length: 16
j_call: TRBJ1-3
d_call: NA
cdr3_nt: TGCGCCAGCAGCTTCACGGGGCGGAGGGACGGAAACACCATATATTTT
cdr3_aa: CASSFTGRRDGNTIYF

v_call: TRBV9
clone_size: NA
cdr3_length: 18
j_call: TRBJ2-7
d_call: TRBD2
cdr3_nt: TGTGCCAGCAGCGTAGCTAGTTCGTCGGGCCTAGCGGACTACGAGCAGTACTTC
cdr3_aa: CASSVASSSGLADYEQYF

v_call: TRBV30
clone_size: NA
cdr3_length: 15
j_call: TRBJ1-5
d_call: TRBD1
cdr3_nt: TGTGCCTGGAGCGGGGGACAGGGAGCAAATCAGCCCCAGCATTTT
cdr3_aa: CAWSGGQGANQPQHF

v_call: TRBV24-1
clone_size: NA
cdr3_length: 15
j_call: TRBJ2-7
d_call: TRBD2
cdr3_nt: TGTGCCACCAGTGATGACGGGACTAGCCTGAACGAGCAGTACTTC
cdr3_aa: CATSDDGTSLNEQYF

v_call: TRBV30
clone_size: NA
cdr3_length: 12
j_call: TRBJ1-5
d_call: NA
cdr3_nt: TGTGCCTGGAGAGGGGAGGGTCAGCCCCAGCATTTT
cdr3_aa: CAWRGEGQPQHF

v_call: TRBV10-3
clone_size: NA
cdr3_length: 13
j_call: TRBJ1-1
d_call: TRBD1
cdr3_nt: TGTGCCATCAGGGGGACAGGCGGACATGAAGCTTTCTTT
cdr3_aa: CAIRGTGGHEAFF

v_call: TRBV29-1
clone_size: many
cdr3_length: 13
j_call: TRBJ2-7
d_call: NA
cdr3_nt: TGCAGCGTTGGGACAGTAAGCTCCTACGAGCAGTACTTC
cdr3_aa: CSVGTVSSYEQYF

v_call: TRBV13
clone_size: NA
cdr3_length: 13
j_call: TRBJ1-3
d_call: TRBD1
cdr3_nt: TGTGCCAGCAGCCCCCGACAGGGACACACCATATATTTT
cdr3_aa: CASSPRQGHTIYF

v_call: TRBV28
clone_size: NA
cdr3_length: 14
j_call: TRBJ1-5
d_call: NA
cdr3_nt: TGTGCCAGCACCTGGGGGCAGGGTGGCCAGCCCCAGCATTTT
cdr3_aa: CASTWGQGGQPQHF

v_call: TRBV14
clone_size: NA
cdr3_length: 15
j_call: TRBJ1-2
d_call: NA
cdr3_nt: TGTGCCAGCAGCCAAGATGCCGGACTGCTTTATGGCTACACCTTC
cdr3_aa: CASSQDAGLLYGYTF

v_call: TRBV6-5
clone_size: NA
cdr3_length: 15
j_call: TRBJ2-7
d_call: TRBD1
cdr3_nt: TGTGCCAGCAGTCCGATCGGACAGGGAACCTACGAGCAGTACTTC
cdr3_aa: CASSPIGQGTYEQYF

v_call: TRBV4-2
clone_size: NA
cdr3_length: 15
j_call: TRBJ2-7
d_call: TRBD1
cdr3_nt: TGTGCCAGCAGCCAAGAGGGGACAGGGTTCTACGAGCAGTACTTC
cdr3_aa: CASSQEGTGFYEQYF

v_call: TRBV18
clone_size: NA
cdr3_length: 20
j_call: TRBJ2-6
d_call: TRBD2
cdr3_nt: TGTGCCAGCTCACCCCCTTTCGGGGAGGGGTCCCTCTTTGGGGCCAACGTCCTGACTTTC
cdr3_aa: CASSPPFGEGSLFGANVLTF

v_call: TRBV28
clone_size: NA
cdr3_length: 13
j_call: TRBJ2-7
d_call: TRBD2
cdr3_nt: TGTGCCAGCAGTTCCTTAGCCGGGGGGGAGCAGTACTTC
cdr3_aa: CASSSLAGGEQYF

v_call: TRBV29-1
clone_size: NA
cdr3_length: 14
j_call: TRBJ1-2
d_call: NA
cdr3_nt: TGCAGCGTCGTAGCGGGACTGCATAACTATGGCTACACCTTC
cdr3_aa: CSVVAGLHNYGYTF

v_call: TRBV27
clone_size: NA
cdr3_length: 14
j_call: TRBJ2-7
d_call: NA
cdr3_nt: TGTGCCAGCAGTTCCTCTAGGAACTCCTACGAGCAGTACTTC
cdr3_aa: CASSSSRNSYEQYF

v_call: TRBV18
clone_size: NA
cdr3_length: 14
j_call: TRBJ1-1
d_call: NA
cdr3_nt: TGTGCCAGCTCACCACCAGGGAGTGACACTGAAGCTTTCTTT
cdr3_aa: CASSPPGSDTEAFF

v_call: TRBV9
clone_size: NA
cdr3_length: 14
j_call: TRBJ1-6
d_call: NA
cdr3_nt: TGTGCCAGCAGCCCCGCATGGACAAATTCACCCCTCCACTTT
cdr3_aa: CASSPAWTNSPLHF